Reported below is one T cell receptor (beta chain). What it binds is unknown. TCRdb called the RT-PCR reads again in MiXCR, with one record for every CDR3 protein. The sample records a few hundred thousand distinct CDR3 sequences, approximately 23% being singletons. This specimen comes from a study of response to subunit inactivated influenza vaccine. Points from the study as a whole: There was a suggestion from the authors that each seasonal influenza vaccination recruits few new T cells.

CDR1 SGHTA and CDR2 FQGNSA come from the germline V gene. Trimming at V came to 5 bases and at J to 5 bases, leaving 10 bases not matched to a gene. This CDR3 has 15 amino acids. The receptor's source is a man aged 50-75 years who received an inactivated influenza vaccine. This specimen was PBMCs from blood, taken about 19 months after vaccination. V gene TRBV7-2 combines with J gene TRBJ1-2, with TRBD1 matching over 8 bases. The CDR3 DNA follows: TGTGCCAGCAGCACCCCGGCGCAGGGGGCATATGGCTACACCTTC. It is translated as CASSTPAQGAYGYTF.